This T cell receptor (beta chain) derives from a study of blood T cell repertoires in COVID-19 (dated by TCRdb to about 2020). At the level of the whole study: Samples from collaborators originated in the United States, Italy and Spain and spanned both the acute and convalescent phases of COVID-19. The material from the prospective study consisted of cDNA or gDNA derived from T cells, B-cell-depleted T cells, or PBMCs. Deeply sampled blood TCRbeta repertoires from subjects exposed to, actively infected with, or recovered from COVID-19 were included in the dataset. The repertoires were released in a freely available public database intended as a resource for research on the immune response to SARS-CoV-2. Samples were obtained from the ongoing ImmuneRACE study (first 160 participants) and from over a thousand subjects provided by 6 global collaborators. Nearly every sample came with metadata listing a de-identified subject ID, COVID-19 status, age in years and sex. Where HLA class I and class II types were available, the types were taken from metadata supplied by the sample provider, not from assay-based typing.

Findings and caveats that apply to the study as a whole: The quantity of clinical and demographic metadata differed by source and by participant and was supplied without curation.

Notes on this clone: Which antigen it targets is not known. Per-nucleotide qualities are absent, and no much larger clonotype sits a single base away.

Whole blood was collected in K2EDTA tubes by collaborating institutions according to the institutions' own protocols. For TCRbeta analysis, collaborators shipped samples in one of three forms: frozen whole blood, isolated PBMCs, or DNA extracted from either of those sample types. The germline V gene (reference sequence) yields GTSNPN for CDR1 and SVGIG for CDR2. The CDR3, from cysteine to phenylalanine, totals 15 residues. CDR3 DNA is the only sequence kept; it has 45 bases, read in frame from the first base. Relative to germline, V is missing 8 bases and J is missing 5 bases, with 12 bases of the junction outside any gene match. TCRbeta CDR3 regions were amplified from genomic DNA by means of the immunoSEQ Assay, a bias-controlled multiplex PCR. Concerning the study's data processing: Nucleated cell counts per sample were estimated from amplification of reference gene primers within the assay. To quantify the absolute abundance of each unique TCRbeta CDR3 rearrangement, sequence reads were collapsed and filtered. For each sample, productive Simpson clonality was calculated as the square root of Simpson's diversity index over productive rearrangements. TCRdb holds this immuneACCESS table with in-frame rearrangements only. Some clones are missing; in checked studies, unresolved V genes explain under half, and the rest has no known cause. The DNA was the basis for D and trimming; V, J and clone size are from that table. This sample comprises roughly 140,000 clones, 85% of them detected only once. Together, the top ten hold around 3.1% of the sample.

What was sequenced was peripheral blood. The chain couples TRBV30 to TRBJ1-2, with 12 middle bases fitting TRBD1. This receptor was obtained from a woman aged 40 to 49 with active or convalescent COVID-19. CDR3 loop: CALEGTGGALYGYTF. The DNA sequence follows: TGTGCCCTGGAGGGGACAGGGGGCGCTTTATATGGCTACACCTTC.